This passage covers 27 T cell receptor beta chains from one sample sequenced in a study of blood T cell repertoires in COVID-19. Sequenced by immunoSEQ multiplex PCR; TCRdb stores in-frame clones only, minus some. The profile shows tens of thousands of clones, about 91% of them singletons. Sequencing input: peripheral blood. These receptors were collected from a man aged 35 to 55 with COVID-19, enrolled during active disease.

This chain links TRBV30 with TRBJ2-7; 10 bases fit TRBD1. Germline CDR1 GTSNPN, CDR2 SVGIG (reference sequence). This CDR3 spans 14 amino acids. Losses at the gene ends were 0 bases for V and 6 bases for J; bases not matched to a gene: 5. The CDR3 sequence: CAWSVAGTGVEQYF. In DNA form, the CDR3 reads TGTGCCTGGAGTGTAGCGGGGACAGGGGTCGAGCAGTACTTC.

The chain uses TRBV6-5 and TRBJ2-3; the D gene is possibly TRBD2 (5 bases). This CDR3 is 14 amino acids long. From germline, CDR1 is MNHEY and CDR2 SVGAGI. V was cut by 4 bases and J by 3 bases, with 11 bases left in between. The CDR3, as DNA: TGTGCCAGCAGTTCCTCCCCGGGGACAGATACGCAGTATTTT. Its protein product is CASSSSPGTDTQYF.

The CDR3 nucleotides are TGTGCCAGCAGTGACACGGGACAGGGTATTTCACCCCTCCACTTT. Translating gives CASSDTGQGISPLHF. This sequence joins TRBV2 and TRBJ1-6; TRBD1 agrees at 9 bases. This CDR3 has 15 amino acids. From germline, CDR1 is SNHLY and CDR2 FYNNEI. The V gene end was trimmed by 3 bases and the J gene end by 9 bases; junction bases not matched to a gene: 6.

The rearrangement links TRBV19 to TRBJ2-3; D is undetermined. The CDR3 runs to 14 residues. Per the germline V gene, CDR1 is LNHDA and CDR2 is SQIVND (reference sequence). With 3 bases removed from V and 0 bases from J, the gap between germline ends came to 7 bases. The CDR3 bases are TGTGCCAGTAGTATGGCAGTAAGCACAGATACGCAGTATTTT. It specifies CASSMAVSTDTQYF.

The V call is TRBV5-1, the J call TRBJ1-1, with 7 bases fitting TRBD1. Germline values: CDR1 SGHRS, CDR2 YFSETQ. V was clipped by 7 bases and J by 6 bases; unmatched bases: 15. The CDR3 has 15 amino acids. In nucleotides, the CDR3 is TGCGCCAGCCACATGGGCGGGACAGCTTTCCCTGAAGCTTTCTTT. Encoded protein: CASHMGGTAFPEAFF.

For the CDR3, the DNA is TGCGCCAGCAGCCCCCCTTCGGGGGGAGAGACCCAGTACTTC. Translation gives CASSPPSGGETQYF. V usage is TRBV5-1 and J usage is TRBJ2-5; TRBD2 agrees at 7 bases. The CDR3 is 14 amino acids. V lost 4 bases and J lost 4; bases outside the gene matches: 7. The germline V gene encodes CDR1 SGHRS and CDR2 YFSETQ.

The gene calls are TRBV6-5 and TRBJ1-4; no clear D. V dropped 6 bases and J dropped 5 bases, with 7 bases sitting between them. The CDR3 is made up of 12 amino acids. In germline, CDR1 is MNHEY, CDR2 SVGAGI. CDR3 coding DNA: TGTGCCAGCAGGCTAATAAATGAAAAACTGTTTTTT. It yields the protein CASRLINEKLFF.

This chain's CDR3 is CASSVVPGGNTGELFF. DNA for the CDR3: TGTGCCAGCAGCGTAGTTCCGGGGGGGAACACCGGGGAGCTGTTTTTT. This sequence joins TRBV9 and TRBJ2-2; 7 bases match TRBD2. Germline loops: CDR1 SGDLS, CDR2 YYNGEE. The trim removed 0 bases at V and 1 base at J, leaving 3 bases unmatched. The CDR3 spans 16 residues.

As concerns this clone: The sample holds other DNA sequences that translate to the same CDR3. The chain recombines TRBV5-1 with TRBJ2-7; D remains ambiguous. The ends were cut back, 0 bases at V and 5 bases at J, with 6 bases in the middle. This CDR3 has 12 amino acids. Germline-derived CDR1 and CDR2 are SGHRS and YFSETQ. The CDR3 DNA reads as TGCGCCAGCAGCTTGGCCGGTGACGAGCAGTACTTC. This codes for CASSLAGDEQYF. Complete variable domain (other parts from reference TRBV5-1 and TRBJ2-7): KAGVTQTPRYLIKTRGQQVTLSCSPISGHRSVSWYQQTPGQGLQFLFEYFSETQRNKGNFPGRFSGRQFSNSRSEMNVSTLELGDSALYLCASSLAGDEQYFGPGTRLTVT.

V and J are TRBV27 and TRBJ2-5, with unresolved D. The CDR3 is 14 residues long. V was cut by 8 bases and J by 0 bases, with 13 bases left in between. Germline V gene lookup returns CDR1 MNHEY and CDR2 SMNVEV (reference sequence). CDR3 region: CASASADYQETQYF. The CDR3 nucleotides read TGTGCCAGCGCGTCTGCTGATTACCAAGAGACCCAGTACTTC.

V is TRBV6-5 and J is TRBJ2-5, with 7 bases identical to TRBD2. The length of the CDR3 is 16 residues. V was pared by 4 bases and J by 5 bases, with 13 bases of the junction left unmatched. Germline loops: CDR1 MNHEY, CDR2 SVGAGI. This chain's CDR3 is CASSSLTAGSGETQYF. The CDR3 nucleotides are TGTGCCAGCAGTTCCCTTACAGCGGGGTCGGGGGAGACCCAGTACTTC.

The J gene is TRBJ2-1, the V gene TRBV9, with TRBD1 matching over 9 bases. The CDR3 length is 15 residues. Unmatched junction bases numbered 7, after V lost 0 bases and J lost 9 bases. Germline V gives CDR1 SGDLS, CDR2 YYNGEE. CDR3 sequence reads: CASSVAGQGFSEQFF. In nucleotides, the CDR3 is TGTGCCAGCAGCGTAGCGGGACAGGGCTTCAGTGAGCAGTTCTTC.

This chain joins TRBV30 and TRBJ1-1; 8 bases align to TRBD1. Germline values: CDR1 GTSNPN, CDR2 SVGIG (reference sequence). This CDR3 is built from 14 residues. With 7 bases clipped from V and 5 bases from J, the junction kept 12 bases outside the gene matches. DNA for the CDR3: TGTGCCTCCACCCCCGACAGGGGAGGAACTGAAGCTTTCTTT. This translates into CASTPDRGGTEAFF.

The chain recombines TRBV7-3 with TRBJ2-3, with 8 bases that match TRBD1. The junction had 5 bases not matched to a gene; V was cut back by 5 bases and J by 4 bases. CDR1 and CDR2 from the germline V gene are SGHTA and FQGTGA. The CDR3 contains 14 residues. The CDR3 DNA follows: TGTGCCAGCAGCCCCGACAGGGGCGCAGATACGCAGTATTTT. Its protein product is CASSPDRGADTQYF.

V gene TRBV28 combines with J gene TRBJ2-7, with D possibly being TRBD2 (6 bases). Germline V lookup: CDR1 MDHEN, CDR2 SYDVKM. CDR3 length: 15 amino acids. Between the trimmed V and J ends, which lost 5 bases and 6 bases, there was a span of 20 bases. CDR3: CASSPRGSSRPEQYF. The DNA of the CDR3 is TGTGCCAGCAGTCCCCGGGGGTCTAGTAGACCCGAGCAGTACTTC.

V usage is TRBV9 and J usage is TRBJ2-2; no definite D call. The CDR3 is 13 residues long. Trimming cost V 3 bases and J 7 bases, with 10 bases left between them. CDR1 is SGDLS and CDR2 is YYNGEE in the germline V gene. Here the CDR3 reads CASSAETGGELFF. The CDR3 bases are TGTGCCAGCAGCGCCGAAACGGGCGGGGAGCTGTTTTTT. Supplemented by reference TRBV9 and TRBJ2-2, the full variable domain reads DSGVTQTPKHLITATGQRVTLRCSPRSGDLSVYWYQQSLDQGLQFLIQYYNGEERAKGNILERFSAQQFPDLHSELNLSSLELGDSALYFCASSAETGGELFFGEGSRLTVL.

The chain is built from TRBV25-1 and TRBJ2-7; 9 bases are shared with TRBD1. This CDR3 region has 15 residues. Germline CDR1 reads MGHDK; CDR2 reads SYGVNS. The V segment lost 3 bases and the J segment 5 bases; nucleotides outside the gene matches: 8. As DNA, the CDR3 is TGTGCCAGCAGTGAGAACTGGGACAGGGAAAACGAGCAGTACTTC. Its translation is CASSENWDRENEQYF.

The chain recombines TRBV9 with TRBJ1-2; perhaps TRBD1 as D (6 bases). This CDR3 contains 16 residues. Per germline, CDR1 SGDLS and CDR2 YYNGEE. Trimming left V 2 bases short and J 0 bases short, with 14 bases between. For the CDR3, the DNA is TGTGCCAGCAGCGTCCGACAGGACAACCCTAACTATGGCTACACCTTC. It is translated as CASSVRQDNPNYGYTF.

The chain couples TRBV10-3 to TRBJ1-6; D call uncertain. The germline V gene has CDR1 ENHRY and CDR2 SYGVKD. This CDR3 contains 14 residues. V gave up 4 bases and J gave up 7 bases, with 11 bases separating them. CDR3: CAISGGARNSPLHF. CDR3 nucleotides: TGTGCCATCAGTGGAGGTGCTCGGAATTCACCCCTCCACTTT.

The genes are TRBV18 and TRBJ2-2; D gene ambiguous. The CDR3 consists of 11 residues. Germline V gene data show CDR1 as KGHSH and CDR2 as LQKENI. Trimming removed 2 bases from V and 11 bases from J, with 6 bases in between. CDR3 bases: TGTGCCAGCTCACCAGCAGAAGAGCTGTTTTTT. It encodes CASSPAEELFF. Using reference TRBV18 and TRBJ2-2 for the parts outside the CDR3, the full variable domain is NAGVMQNPRHLVRRRGQEARLRCSPMKGHSHVYWYRQLPEEGLKFMVYLQKENIIDESGMPKERFSAEFPKEGPSILRIQQVVRGDSAAYFCASSPAEELFFGEGSRLTVL.

The V gene is TRBV11-1, the J gene TRBJ2-7; D is possibly TRBD1 (6 bases). The CDR3 contains 12 residues. Deletions cut 5 bases from V and 3 bases from J, with 8 bases between. Germline CDR1 is SGHAT and CDR2 is FQDESV (reference sequence). Written as DNA, the CDR3 is TGTGCCAGCAGCCCGGACAGCTACGAGCAGTACTTC. Its translation: CASSPDSYEQYF.

The chain links TRBV29-1 to TRBJ1-3; maybe TRBD1 (6 bases). Trimming shortened V by 7 bases and J by 3 bases, and 16 bases separated the two germline ends. Germline CDR1 SQVTM, CDR2 ANQGSEA. The CDR3 sequence is 14 residues long. This chain's CDR3 is CSASRDTLGNTIYF. In DNA, the CDR3 is TGCAGCGCCTCACGGGACACCCTTGGAAACACCATATATTTT.

The chain employs TRBV7-3 and TRBJ2-3; D is undetermined. In germline, CDR1 is SGHTA, CDR2 FQGTGA. V dropped 2 bases and J dropped 2 bases, with 5 bases sitting between them. CDR3 length equals 13 residues. CDR3: CASSLQVTDTQYF. The CDR3 nucleotides read TGTGCCAGCAGCTTACAGGTCACAGATACGCAGTATTTT.

The chain uses TRBV7-2 and TRBJ2-2; 8 bases match TRBD2. CDR3 length: 16 amino acids. Germline V gives CDR1 SGHTA, CDR2 FQGNSA. The ends lost 4 bases at V and 3 bases at J; junction bases unmatched: 7. The CDR3 DNA reads as TGTGCCAGCAGCTCCACCTGGCGGGGGGACACCGGGGAGCTGTTTTTT. Protein product: CASSSTWRGDTGELFF.

This chain uses TRBV10-3 with TRBJ2-7; 7 bases agree with TRBD2. V trimming: 4 bases; J trimming: 3 bases; junction bases outside the gene matches: 12. The CDR3 consists of 16 residues. The germline V gene has CDR1 ENHRY and CDR2 SYGVKD. Here the CDR3 DNA reads TGTGCCATCAGTGGGGGCGGGGGATTACCCGACTACGAGCAGTACTTC. It translates to CAISGGGGLPDYEQYF.

The V call is TRBV6-1, the J call TRBJ2-1; D might be TRBD1 (6 bases). Trimming pared 1 base from V and 8 bases from J, leaving 15 bases between. This CDR3 spans 15 amino acids. Germline CDR1 MNHNS, CDR2 SASEGT. CDR3 DNA sequence: TGTGCCAGCAGTGAAGAGGAAGCAGGGGAAGATGAGCAGTTCTTC. Amino acids: CASSEEEAGEDEQFF.

V and J are TRBV27 and TRBJ2-1, with 16 bases matching TRBD2. Germline loops: CDR1 MNHEY, CDR2 SMNVEV (reference sequence). The V gene end was trimmed by 7 bases and the J gene end by 9 bases; junction bases not matched to a gene: 15. The CDR3 length is 18 residues. The CDR3, as DNA: TGTGCCAGCACCCCGTTGAGGGGGACTAGCGGGGGGGCCTTTGAGCAGTTCTTC. The encoded protein is CASTPLRGTSGGAFEQFF.